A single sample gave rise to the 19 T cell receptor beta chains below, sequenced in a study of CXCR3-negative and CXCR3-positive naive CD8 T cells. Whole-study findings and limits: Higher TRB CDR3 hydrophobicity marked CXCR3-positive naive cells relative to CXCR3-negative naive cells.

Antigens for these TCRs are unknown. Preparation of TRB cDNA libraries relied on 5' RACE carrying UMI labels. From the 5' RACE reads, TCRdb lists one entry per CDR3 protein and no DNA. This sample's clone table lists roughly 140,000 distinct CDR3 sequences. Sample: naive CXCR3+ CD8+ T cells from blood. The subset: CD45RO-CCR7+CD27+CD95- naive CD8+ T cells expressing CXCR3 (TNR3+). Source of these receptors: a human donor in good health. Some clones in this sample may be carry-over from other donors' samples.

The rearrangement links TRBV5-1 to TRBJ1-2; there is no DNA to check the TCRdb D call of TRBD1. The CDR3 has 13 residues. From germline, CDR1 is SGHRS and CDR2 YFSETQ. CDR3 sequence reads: CASSLEGAEGYTF.

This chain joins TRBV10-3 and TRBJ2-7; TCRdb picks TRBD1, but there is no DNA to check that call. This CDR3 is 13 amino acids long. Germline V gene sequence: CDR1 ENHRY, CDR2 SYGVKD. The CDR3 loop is CAISETDTYEQYF.

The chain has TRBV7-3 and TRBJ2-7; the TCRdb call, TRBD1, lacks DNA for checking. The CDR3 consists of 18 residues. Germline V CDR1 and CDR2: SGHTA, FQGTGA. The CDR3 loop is CASSPRTEGAGVSYEQYF.

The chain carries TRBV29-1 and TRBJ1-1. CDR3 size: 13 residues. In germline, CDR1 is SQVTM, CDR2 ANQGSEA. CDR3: CSVEGGSHTEAFF.

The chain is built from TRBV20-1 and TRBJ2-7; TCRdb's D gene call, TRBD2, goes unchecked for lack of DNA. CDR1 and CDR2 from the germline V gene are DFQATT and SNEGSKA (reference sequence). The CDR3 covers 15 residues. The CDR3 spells CSARLGLAGGNEQYF.

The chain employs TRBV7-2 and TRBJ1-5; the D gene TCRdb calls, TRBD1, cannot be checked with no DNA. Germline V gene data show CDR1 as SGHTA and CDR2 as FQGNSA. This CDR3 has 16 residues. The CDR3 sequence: CASSSPFGASNQPQHF.

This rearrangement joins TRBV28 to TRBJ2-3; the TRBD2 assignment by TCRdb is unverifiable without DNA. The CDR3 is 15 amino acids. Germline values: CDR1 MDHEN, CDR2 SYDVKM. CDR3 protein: CASRGGLAGADTQYF.

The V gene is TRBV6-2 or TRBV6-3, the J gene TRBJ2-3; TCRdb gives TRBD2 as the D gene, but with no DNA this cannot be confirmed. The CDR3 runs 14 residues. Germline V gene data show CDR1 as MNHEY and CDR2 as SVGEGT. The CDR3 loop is CATSRTSGTDTQYF.

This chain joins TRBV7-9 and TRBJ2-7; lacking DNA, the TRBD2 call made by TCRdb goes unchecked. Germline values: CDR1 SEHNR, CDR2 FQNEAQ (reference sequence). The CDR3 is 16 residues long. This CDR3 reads CASSSMGSGGLYEQYF.

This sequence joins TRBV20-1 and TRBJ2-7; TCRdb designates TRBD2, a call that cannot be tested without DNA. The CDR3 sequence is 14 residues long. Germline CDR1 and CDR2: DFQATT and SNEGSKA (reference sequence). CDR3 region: CSARESQRSYEQYF.

CDR3 protein: CATSRDLWGGVEGYTF. The chain has TRBV15 and TRBJ1-2; TCRdb returns TRBD1, unconfirmable since there is no DNA. The CDR3 sequence is 16 residues long. CDR1 is LNHNV, CDR2 YYDKDF, per germline (reference sequence).

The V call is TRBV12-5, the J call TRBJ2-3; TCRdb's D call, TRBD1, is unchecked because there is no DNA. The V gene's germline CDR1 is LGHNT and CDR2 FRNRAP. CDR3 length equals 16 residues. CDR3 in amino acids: CASGNPQGSSTDTQYF.

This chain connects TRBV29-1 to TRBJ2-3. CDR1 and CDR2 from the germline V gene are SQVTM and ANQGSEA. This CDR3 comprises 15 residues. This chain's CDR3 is CSVEDRGSYTDTQYF.

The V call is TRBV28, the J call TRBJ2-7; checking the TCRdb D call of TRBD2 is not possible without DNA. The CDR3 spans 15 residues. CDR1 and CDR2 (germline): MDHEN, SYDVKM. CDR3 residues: CASLSWDEAGDPPYF.

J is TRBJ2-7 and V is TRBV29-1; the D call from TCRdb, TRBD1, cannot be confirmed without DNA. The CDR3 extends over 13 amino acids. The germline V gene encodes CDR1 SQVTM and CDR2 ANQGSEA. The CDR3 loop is CSVERTDTYEQYF.

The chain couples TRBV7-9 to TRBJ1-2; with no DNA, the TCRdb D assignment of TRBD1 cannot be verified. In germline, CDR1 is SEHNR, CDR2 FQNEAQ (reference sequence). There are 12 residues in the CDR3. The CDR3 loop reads CASRLPPAGYTF. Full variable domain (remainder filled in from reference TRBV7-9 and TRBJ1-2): DTGVSQNPRHKITKRGQNVTFRCDPISEHNRLYWYRQTLGQGPEFLTYFQNEAQLEKSRLLSDRFSAERPKGSFSTLEIQRTEQGDSAMYLCASRLPPAGYTFGSGTRLTVV.

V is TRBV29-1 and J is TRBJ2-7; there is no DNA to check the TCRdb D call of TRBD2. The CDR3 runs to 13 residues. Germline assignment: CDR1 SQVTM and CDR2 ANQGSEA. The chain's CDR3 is CSVGGGDSAEQYF.

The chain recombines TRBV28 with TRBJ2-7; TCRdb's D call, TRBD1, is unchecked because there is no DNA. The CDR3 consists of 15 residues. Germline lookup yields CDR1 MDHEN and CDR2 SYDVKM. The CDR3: CASSLVRDSAYEQYF.

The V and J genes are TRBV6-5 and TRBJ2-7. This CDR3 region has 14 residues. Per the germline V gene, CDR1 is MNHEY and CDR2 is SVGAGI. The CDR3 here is CASSSSGTSYEQYF.